The sample holds a few counts of the clone carrying this T cell receptor beta chain. No antigen is known for it. The sample is drawn from a study of T cell responses to AZD1222 COVID-19 vaccine. The CDR3 length is 15 residues. Findings and limits, study-wide: Donors in the cohort were predominantly white British and more often female, and clonal diversity was possibly underestimated. Spike-specific TCR repertoires showed rising breadth and depth after two AZD1222 doses. The span of vaccine-associated CD4 TCRs extended across spike, with dominance at 160-218 and 743-854.

The assay was immunoSEQ multiplex PCR, and TCRdb's table has in-frame clones only and misses some. The repertoire includes about 67,000 clones, around four fifths of them detected once, and 21% sits in the top ten. This TCR derives from an adult in good health. The sequenced sample was peripheral blood, obtained on day 0 of AZD1222 vaccination. V usage is TRBV21-1 and J usage is TRBJ1-5. TRBV21-1 is a known pseudogene. CDR3 amino acids: CASSKGFGPLWAQHF. CDR3 nucleotide sequence: TGTGCCAGCAGCAAAGGATTCGGGCCGTTATGGGCCCAGCATTTT.